This entry is about one T cell receptor (beta chain). The sample originates from a study of shared clonotypes between healthy human individuals. The germline V gene has CDR1 SGHTA and CDR2 FQGNSA. J lost 0 bases, V lost 5 bases, and 7 bases had no gene match. This CDR3 has 16 residues. Sequenced by immunoSEQ multiplex PCR; TCRdb stores in-frame clones only, minus some. Counted here are about 1.5 million clones, roughly 96% occurring once; the ten biggest clones make up over 1%. This TCR was recovered from a man aged 30 to 45 in good health. Source material: naive CD4+ T cells sorted from blood. Regarding subset: CD45RA+ positively selected. The chain is built from TRBV7-2 and TRBJ1-1; TRBD1 matches 9 bases. The CDR3 DNA follows: TGTGCCAGCAGCCGCACGGGACAGGGAATGAACACTGAAGCTTTCTTT. This encodes CASSRTGQGMNTEAFF.